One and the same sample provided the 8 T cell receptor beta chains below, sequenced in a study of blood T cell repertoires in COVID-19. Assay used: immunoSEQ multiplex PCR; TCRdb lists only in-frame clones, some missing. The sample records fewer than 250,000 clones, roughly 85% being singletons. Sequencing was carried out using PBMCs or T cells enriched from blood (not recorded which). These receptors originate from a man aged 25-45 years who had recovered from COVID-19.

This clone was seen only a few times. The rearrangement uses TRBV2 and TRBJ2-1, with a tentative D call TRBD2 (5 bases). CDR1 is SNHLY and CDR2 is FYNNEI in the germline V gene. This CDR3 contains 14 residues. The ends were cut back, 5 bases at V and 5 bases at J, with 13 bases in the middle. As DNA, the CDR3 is TGTGCCAGCAGTATCGAGCGGACCGACAATGAGCAGTTCTTC. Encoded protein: CASSIERTDNEQFF.

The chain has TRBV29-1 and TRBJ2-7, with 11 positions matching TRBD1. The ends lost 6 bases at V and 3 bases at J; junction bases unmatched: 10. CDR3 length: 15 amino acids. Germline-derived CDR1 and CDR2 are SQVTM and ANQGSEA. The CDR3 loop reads CSVHKTGTGGYEQYF. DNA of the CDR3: TGCAGCGTCCATAAAACCGGGACAGGGGGCTACGAGCAGTACTTC.

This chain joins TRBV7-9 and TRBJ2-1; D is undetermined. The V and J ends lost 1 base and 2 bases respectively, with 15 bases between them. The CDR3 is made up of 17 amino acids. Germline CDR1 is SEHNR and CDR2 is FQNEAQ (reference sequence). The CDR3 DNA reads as TGTGCCAGCAGCTTAGATAGAGTGACAAGGCCCTACAATGAGCAGTTCTTC. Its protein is CASSLDRVTRPYNEQFF.

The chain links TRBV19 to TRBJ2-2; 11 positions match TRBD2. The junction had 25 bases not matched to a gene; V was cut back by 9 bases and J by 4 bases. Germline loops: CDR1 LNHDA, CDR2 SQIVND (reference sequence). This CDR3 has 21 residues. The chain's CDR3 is CASSRLAGLLAGAGRTGELFF. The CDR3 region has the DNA TGTGCCAGCTCCAGACTAGCGGGATTACTAGCGGGAGCGGGGCGCACCGGGGAGCTGTTTTTT.

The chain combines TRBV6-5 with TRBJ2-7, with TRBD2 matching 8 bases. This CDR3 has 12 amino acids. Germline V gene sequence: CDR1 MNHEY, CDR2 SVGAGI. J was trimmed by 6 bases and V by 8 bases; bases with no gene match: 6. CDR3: CASGQRGLEQYF. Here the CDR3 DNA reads TGTGCCAGCGGACAGCGGGGGCTCGAGCAGTACTTC.

The CDR3 is CASSQESALETQYF. The CDR3 nucleotides are TGCGCCAGCAGCCAAGAGTCAGCGCTAGAGACCCAGTACTTC. The chain joins TRBV4-1 to TRBJ2-5; D unresolved. This CDR3 spans 14 amino acids. V dropped 0 bases and J dropped 4 bases, with 9 bases sitting between them. Germline V CDR1 and CDR2: MGHRA, YSYEKL.

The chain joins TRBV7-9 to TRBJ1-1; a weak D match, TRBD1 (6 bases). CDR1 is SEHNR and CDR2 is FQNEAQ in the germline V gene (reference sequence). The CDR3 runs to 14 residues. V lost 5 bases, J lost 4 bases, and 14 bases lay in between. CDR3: CASSPNRVGTEAFF. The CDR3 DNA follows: TGTGCCAGCAGCCCTAACAGGGTAGGCACTGAAGCTTTCTTT.

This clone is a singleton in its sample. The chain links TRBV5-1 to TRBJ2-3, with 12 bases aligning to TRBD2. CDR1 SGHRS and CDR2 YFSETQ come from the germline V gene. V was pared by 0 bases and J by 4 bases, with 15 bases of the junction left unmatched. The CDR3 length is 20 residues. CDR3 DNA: TGCGCCAGCAGCTTGGCCCGGTCGCGTAGACTAGCGGGAGTATCAGATACGCAGTATTTT. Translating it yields CASSLARSRRLAGVSDTQYF.